This T cell receptor beta chain was sequenced for a study of CD8 T cells in ankylosing spondylitis. One entry per CDR3 protein results from TCRdb running MiXCR on the 5' RACE reads. The repertoire holds 150,000 to 200,000 distinct CDR3 sequences, with 10% to 15% as singletons. CDR3 size: 11 residues. V lost 4 bases to trimming and J lost 5 bases, with 6 bases between them. Per germline, CDR1 MDHEN and CDR2 SYDVKM. The count of this clonotype is one. Source material: blood, either unsorted or a sorted T cell fraction (not recorded which). J is TRBJ2-7 and V is TRBV28; D unclear. The source of this sequence is a female donor with ankylosing spondylitis or in good health (not recorded which). The CDR3, as DNA: TGTGCCAGCAGTTCAACCCACGAGCAGTACTTC. This encodes CASSSTHEQYF.